This T cell receptor (beta chain) was captured by sequencing in a study of blood T cell repertoires in COVID-19. Overall study context: The United States, Italy and Spain supplied acute and convalescent COVID-19 samples. PBMCs, B-cell-depleted T cells, or T cells provided the cDNA or gDNA that made up the material.

The V end lost 8 bases, the J end lost 4 bases, and 14 bases lay between the germline ends. This CDR3 has 13 amino acids. CDR1 is MNHEY, CDR2 SMNVEV, per germline (reference sequence). In the authors' methods: For nucleated cells, counts were estimated from reference gene primer amplification. Generated by immunoSEQ multiplex PCR, the TCRdb table keeps only in-frame clones and is missing some. V and J calls and clone size come straight from that table; D and trimming were deduced from the DNA. The profile shows about 430,000 clones, roughly 84% of them singletons. Participants were placed into cohorts based on the clinical history they reported.

This sequence originates from a woman aged 18-29 years who had been exposed to COVID-19. Sample: PBMCs or T cells enriched from blood (not recorded which). V is TRBV27 and J is TRBJ1-1, with D tentatively TRBD1 (6 bases). For the CDR3, the DNA is TGTGCCAGCTCTATTAGGGGGACCACTGAAGCTTTCTTT. It specifies CASSIRGTTEAFF.